The 8 T cell receptor beta chains listed next were all sequenced from one sample in a study of blood T cells in healthy people across ages (dated by TCRdb to between 2014 and 2016). Libraries were constructed by 5' RACE. Sequencing relied on an Illumina HiSeq 2500. A second 7 to 11 cycle PCR used a sample-barcoded 5' primer and a J-beta primer mix. TCRdb reran the public reads through fastp at Q25 and MiXCR, keeping productive beta chains. Every distinct CDR3 protein forms one entry, paired with its most common genes and DNA. The sample table contains hundreds of thousands of distinct CDR3 sequences; only one count was recorded for roughly 21% of them. In total, the top ten clones hold 3.5% to 4% of the sample. The sequenced sample consisted of blood. The source of these receptors is a man between 65 and 85 years old in good health.

This clonotype appeared a few times. CDR3 loop: CASSQDMIGYEQYF. As DNA, the CDR3 is TGTGCCAGCAGCCAAGATATGATTGGCTACGAGCAGTACTTC. This rearrangement joins TRBV4-2 to TRBJ2-1; D uncertain. Near its end, the DNA agrees better with TRBJ2-7, so the J call may be wrong. There are 14 residues in the CDR3. The V gene's germline CDR1 is LGHNA and CDR2 YNFKEQ.

Only a few counts were recorded for this clonotype. V is TRBV5-5 and J is TRBJ1-5; D is unresolved. Trimming pared 0 bases from V and 0 bases from J, leaving 7 bases between. CDR1 is SGHKS and CDR2 is YYEKEE in the germline V gene (reference sequence). The CDR3 runs 15 residues. The CDR3 bases are TGTGCCAGCAGCTTGGTGGGGAGTAGCAATCAGCCCCAGCATTTT. It translates to CASSLVGSSNQPQHF.

The rearrangement uses TRBV28 and TRBJ2-5; 12 bases fit TRBD1. V shed 3 bases and J 4 bases; nucleotides not matched to a gene: 3. Germline V CDR1 and CDR2: MDHEN, SYDVKM. The CDR3 runs to 15 residues. The CDR3 DNA follows: TGTGCCAGCAGTTTTGGGACAGGGGGCGTAGAGACCCAGTACTTC. This sequence encodes CASSFGTGGVETQYF.

This clonotype was detected a few times. The gene calls are TRBV5-1 and TRBJ1-3; tentatively, D is TRBD1 (5 bases). The CDR3 is 15 residues long. Germline loops: CDR1 SGHRS, CDR2 YFSETQ. V dropped 2 bases and J dropped 0 bases, with 9 bases sitting between them. Here the CDR3 reads CASSFQGLSGNTIYF. DNA for the CDR3: TGCGCCAGCAGCTTTCAGGGCCTCTCTGGAAACACCATATATTTT.

The chain couples TRBV27 to TRBJ2-2; no clear D. The CDR3 is 13 residues long. The V and J ends lost 5 bases and 6 bases respectively, with 10 bases between them. Germline V lookup: CDR1 MNHEY, CDR2 SMNVEV (reference sequence). Here the CDR3 reads CASSLSAAGELFF. The CDR3 DNA reads TGTGCCAGCAGTCTGAGTGCCGCCGGGGAGCTGTTTTTT.

The chain carries TRBV7-2 and TRBJ2-1, with D perhaps given as TRBD1 or TRBD2 (5 bases each). The CDR3 is made up of 16 amino acids. The germline CDR1 and CDR2 sequences are SGHTA and FQGNSA. With 5 bases removed from V and 0 bases from J, the gap between germline ends came to 14 bases. CDR3 loop: CASSRDPPSSYNEQFF. CDR3 coding DNA: TGTGCCAGCAGCCGGGACCCACCGAGCTCCTACAATGAGCAGTTCTTC.

This chain uses TRBV19 with TRBJ2-1; 8 bases line up with TRBD2. Germline lookup yields CDR1 LNHDA and CDR2 SQIVND (reference sequence). Trimming removed 3 bases from V and 2 bases from J; junction bases left unmatched: 6. CDR3 size: 16 residues. The CDR3 here is CASSMEREPPYNEQFF. For the CDR3, the DNA is TGTGCCAGTAGTATGGAGCGGGAGCCCCCCTACAATGAGCAGTTCTTC.

DNA for the CDR3: TGCAGTGCTAAAGTCGACAGGGGATTAGGGGAGACCCAGTACTTC. Amino acids: CSAKVDRGLGETQYF. The chain joins TRBV20-1 to TRBJ2-5; 8 bases are a match to TRBD1. Germline CDR1 reads DFQATT; CDR2 reads SNEGSKA (reference sequence). Unmatched junction bases numbered 12, after V lost 4 bases and J lost 5 bases. This CDR3 region has 15 residues.